The text below deals with one T cell receptor beta chain. This sample also contains other DNA sequences that code for the same CDR3. This entry comes from a study of shared clonotypes between healthy human individuals. At the level of the study: CD4 naive cells filled three plates per donor, CD4 memory three, CD8 naive two and CD8 memory one.

V was cut by 4 bases and J by 5 bases, with 5 bases left in between. The CDR3 contains 10 residues. The germline V gene encodes CDR1 DFQATT and CDR2 SNEGSKA (reference sequence). Once extracted for a subset, genomic DNA was divided evenly among several immunoSEQ plates. The method was immunoSEQ multiplex PCR; TCRdb's version includes in-frame clones alone and lacks a portion of them. The sample carries about 2.5 million clones, just under 95% recorded once. Every contributor of samples was a Caucasian grown-up residing in Nashville, Tennessee. This clonotype was sampled from a man between 18 and 29 years old in good health. Some clones in this sample may be carry-over from other donors' samples. The V and J genes are TRBV20-1 and TRBJ2-5, with D unresolved. The sequenced material came from naive CD4+ T cells from PBMCs. This sample's subset: CD45RA+ positively selected. The CDR3 reads CSATGETQYF. Written as DNA, the CDR3 is TGCAGTGCTACTGGGGAGACCCAGTACTTC.